This T cell receptor (beta chain) was sequenced for a study of T cells in Graves' hyperthyroidism and ophthalmopathy (dated by TCRdb to the late 2010s). Regarding the complete study: Peripheral blood samples were taken at initial diagnosis, before any treatment was given. To identify distinguishing TCR V-J signatures, a discovery cohort of 100 patients was used, comprising some 43 with Graves' ophthalmopathy and 57 with stable Graves' hyperthyroidism. Whether ophthalmopathy could be predicted prospectively was tested in an independent validation cohort made up of fewer than 20 hyperthyroidism patients plus 17 patients who later progressed to ophthalmopathy. For training and testing, the 100 or so patients in the discovery cohort were randomly divided in a 7:3 ratio. In about 6 Graves' hyperthyroidism patients, the study also compared T-cell repertoires from thyroid tissue with T-cell repertoires from blood. After sampling, hyperthyroidism patients received methimazole starting at 30 mg daily, and ophthalmopathy patients received high-dose intravenous methylprednisolone. The paper reports TCR Vbeta CDR3 sequencing of approximately 130 peripheral blood samples: approximately 41 ophthalmopathy, under 80 hyperthyroidism and approximately 17 progressor patients.

Beyond this particular receptor, the publication reports: No statistical method was used to fix the sample size in advance, and group allocation was not hidden from the investigators. In validation, progression to ophthalmopathy was predicted by the model with 70.59% sensitivity and 72.22% specificity, a median of 6.5 months before onset. Blood samples also contained most of the expanded thyroid clonotypes (frequency above 0.001), which suggests that blood repertoires may reflect thyroid immune responses. A 13 V-J signature model separated ophthalmopathy from stable hyperthyroidism, with about 90% sensitivity and about 81% specificity in cross-validation and 80%/75% in testing.

The TCR beta CDR3 regions were amplified from RNA transcripts. A first-round RT-PCR of the TCR CDR3 used the HTBI primer set with the Qiagen OneStep RT-PCR kit. The libraries were constructed in a second round of multiplex PCR and then size-selected and purified. Libraries were sequenced paired-end with 100 bp reads on an Illumina HiSeq2000. From the authors' description of their analysis: SOAPnuke was used to process the raw data, throwing out any read that contained adapters or uncalled bases, had a mean Phred below 15, or lacked an exact constant-primer or identifier match. COPE v1.2.5 was used to merge the high-quality paired reads, and each unique nucleotide sequence was defined as a clonotype. Clonotypes were aligned to IMGT TRBV, TRBD and TRBJ reference segments using MiTCR v1.1. Only V-J combinations with frequency above 0.0001, covering 99% to 99.2% of repertoires, were analysed. The TCS score was defined as the ratio of F50 (clonal expansion) to E x V (chaos), calculated using BLOSUM62-based TCRdist between CDR3 peptides within each V-J. Welch's t-statistics and random forest reduced several hundred V-J features to under 15, which were used in a naive Bayes classifier (R e1071). The raw public reads went through TCRdb reprocessing: fastp at Q25, MiXCR clone calling, in-frame beta chains kept. One record per CDR3 amino acid sequence lists the most common genes and DNA. The V and J calls come from TCRdb's annotation, not from the publication. This sample holds about 420,000 distinct CDR3 sequences; approximately 15% were observed only once. The ten largest clones take up 5.3% of the sample.

Remarks on this clonotype: Its cognate antigen has yet to be identified. No base quality information exists; no much larger clone differs at one position.

Stable Graves' hyperthyroidism was defined as the absence of progression to ophthalmopathy over 18 months of follow-up. Hyperthyroidism patients were newly diagnosed, had a disease duration of under 2 months, and were aged 18 to 65 years. Any patient with an uncontrolled infection, another autoimmune disease, pregnancy or lactation was excluded. Diagnoses relied on clinical symptoms, serum thyroxine and TRAb, thyroid ultrasound and orbital computed tomography. PBMCs were separated from roughly 10 ml of fresh peripheral blood using Ficoll-Paque density gradient centrifugation. Total RNA was extracted using Trizol reagent, and RNA quality was assessed on an Agilent 2100 Bioanalyzer. The clonotype originates from a woman aged 18-35 years with Graves' hyperthyroidism. The sample was blood.

The DNA sequence is as follows: TGTGCCAGCAGTACGGTATCGAGCTCTGGAAACACCATATATTTT. Translation gives CASSTVSSSGNTIYF. Recombination linked TRBV6-2 or TRBV6-3 to TRBJ1-3; no D gene call is confident. The junction shows trimming of 5 bases on V and 0 bases on J, plus 11 bases between the germline ends. The CDR3 numbers 15 residues from cysteine through phenylalanine. The CDR3 DNA has 45 bases and is translated from base 1. From a lookup of the germline V gene, CDR1 and CDR2 are MNHEY and SVGEGT.